The 29 T cell receptor beta chains reported below all come from one sample, sequenced in a study of blood T cell repertoires in COVID-19. The assay was immunoSEQ multiplex PCR, and TCRdb's table has in-frame clones only and misses some. The sample carries about 150,000 clones, around 81% recorded once. Sequencing was done on a sample of peripheral blood. These receptor sequences come from a man aged 60 to 75 with active or convalescent COVID-19.

This clone has just one count. CDR3 sequence: CASSSTGGTNYGYTF. The DNA of the CDR3 is TGTGCCAGCAGCTCGACAGGGGGAACGAACTATGGCTACACCTTC. This chain uses TRBV7-9 with TRBJ1-2; TRBD1 matches 9 bases. With V trimmed by 4 bases and J by 2 bases, 5 bases remained unmatched. The CDR3 loop spans 15 amino acids. Germline CDR1 SEHNR, CDR2 FQNEAQ (reference sequence).

This clone turned up a few times. The V call is TRBV18, the J call TRBJ1-2; 9 bases agree with TRBD1. Germline V gene sequence: CDR1 KGHSH, CDR2 LQKENI. The V segment lost 3 bases and the J segment 6 bases; nucleotides outside the gene matches: 5. CDR3 size: 14 residues. CDR3 loop: CASSPWDRADGYTF. For the CDR3, the DNA is TGTGCCAGCTCACCTTGGGACAGGGCGGATGGCTACACCTTC.

This chain joins TRBV6-2 or TRBV6-3 and TRBJ1-6; 7 bases align to TRBD1. V shed 5 bases, J shed 11 bases, and the junction held 3 bases outside the gene matches. The CDR3 runs 12 residues. Germline V gene sequence: CDR1 MNHEY, CDR2 SVGEGT. CDR3 amino acids: CASSPDRAPLHF. CDR3 nucleotide sequence: TGTGCCAGCAGTCCCGACAGGGCACCCCTCCACTTT.

The chain recombines TRBV11-2 with TRBJ2-7; 8 bases line up with TRBD1. The V gene end was trimmed by 5 bases and the J gene end by 4 bases; junction bases not matched to a gene: 10. The CDR3 is made up of 15 amino acids. CDR1 and CDR2 (germline): SGHAT, FQNNGV. CDR3 nucleotide sequence: TGTGCCAGCAGCCACAGGGGGGTCAGCGTTTACGAGCAGTACTTC. Its translation is CASSHRGVSVYEQYF.

The chain links TRBV4-2 to TRBJ2-1; TRBD2 matches at 9 bases. Trimming at V came to 0 bases and at J to 8 bases, leaving 8 bases not matched to a gene. Germline CDR1 LGHNA, CDR2 YNFKEQ. The CDR3 covers 16 residues. CDR3 in amino acids: CASSQDPSGRHHEQFF. The CDR3 coding sequence is TGTGCCAGCAGCCAAGACCCCAGCGGGAGGCATCATGAGCAGTTCTTC.

The V call is TRBV2, the J call TRBJ2-7, with a tentative D call TRBD2 (6 bases). The germline gives CDR1 SNHLY, CDR2 FYNNEI. The CDR3 is 15 residues long. Trimming left V 9 bases short and J 3 bases short, with 21 bases between. This CDR3 reads CASNPGGSGIYEQYF. The CDR3 bases are TGTGCCAGTAACCCTGGGGGGAGTGGTATCTACGAGCAGTACTTC.

This clone was picked up many times. V usage is TRBV6-5 and J usage is TRBJ1-5, with a tentative D call TRBD1 (5 bases). This CDR3 region has 14 residues. Trimming left V 6 bases short and J 1 base short, with 10 bases between. Germline V gene data show CDR1 as MNHEY and CDR2 as SVGAGI. CDR3 sequence reads: CASSGGGSNQPQHF. The CDR3, as DNA: TGTGCCAGCAGCGGCGGGGGGAGCAATCAGCCCCAGCATTTT.

The chain links TRBV7-9 to TRBJ2-3; a weak D match, TRBD2 (6 bases). Germline CDR1 is SEHNR and CDR2 is FQNEAQ (reference sequence). Trimming removed 5 bases from V and 5 bases from J, with 17 bases in between. There are 15 residues in the CDR3. CDR3 residues: CASSPGGVRGDTQYF. Written as DNA, the CDR3 is TGTGCCAGCAGCCCGGGCGGGGTACGGGGAGATACGCAGTATTTT.

V is TRBV6-5 and J is TRBJ1-1, with 8 bases matching TRBD1. Germline loops: CDR1 MNHEY, CDR2 SVGAGI. There are 14 residues in the CDR3. J was trimmed by 7 bases and V by 2 bases; bases with no gene match: 6. This chain's CDR3 is CASSYTRQGLEAFF. The CDR3 DNA is TGTGCCAGCAGTTACACTCGACAGGGGCTTGAAGCTTTCTTT.

The gene calls are TRBV7-6 and TRBJ2-6; TRBD1 aligns across 7 bases. J gave up 4 bases and V 5 bases, and 5 bases lay outside the gene matches. Germline CDR1 reads SGHVS; CDR2 reads FNYEAQ. The CDR3 is 15 residues long. The CDR3 DNA is TGTGCCAGCAGCCGAACAGGGGTCGGGGCCAACGTCCTGACTTTC. Protein sequence: CASSRTGVGANVLTF.

Comment on this clone: This sample includes further DNA sequences coding for the same CDR3. The V call is TRBV5-4, the J call TRBJ2-5; 8 bases match TRBD1. CDR1 is SGHNT and CDR2 is YYREEE in the germline V gene (reference sequence). The CDR3 runs 13 residues. Germline trimming cut 0 bases from V and 5 bases from J; bases unmatched to any gene: 0. The CDR3 DNA reads as TGTGCCAGCAGCTTGGCAGGGGGCGAGACCCAGTACTTC. Encoded protein: CASSLAGGETQYF.

This chain links TRBV3-1 (or the pseudogene TRBV3-2) with TRBJ2-1; D may be TRBD2 (5 bases). This CDR3 is built from 16 residues. The germline V gene has CDR1 LGHDT and CDR2 YNNKEL (reference sequence). The V end was cut by 0 bases, the J end by 8 bases, with 17 bases between. In DNA form, the CDR3 reads TGTGCCAGCAGCCAAGAAGCTTTCGTTGGAGGCGATGAGCAGTTCTTC. Amino acid sequence: CASSQEAFVGGDEQFF.

The chain uses TRBV4-2 and TRBJ1-2, with D possibly TRBD1 on 6 matching bases. With 0 bases removed from V and 3 bases from J, the gap between germline ends came to 11 bases. Germline V gene lookup returns CDR1 LGHNA and CDR2 YNFKEQ. The CDR3 is made up of 15 amino acids. For the CDR3, the DNA is TGTGCCAGCAGCCAAGATCAAGGACAGCACTATGGCTACACCTTC. Translated: CASSQDQGQHYGYTF.

The chain couples TRBV3-1 (or the pseudogene TRBV3-2) to TRBJ2-1; 10 bases align to TRBD2. The junction had 3 bases not matched to a gene; V was cut back by 7 bases and J by 9 bases. The CDR3 consists of 12 residues. Germline values: CDR1 LGHDT, CDR2 YNNKEL (reference sequence). The CDR3 DNA sequence: TGTGCCAGCACCGGGACTAGCGCTGAGCAGTTCTTC. Encoded protein: CASTGTSAEQFF.

The genes are TRBV4-3 and TRBJ2-6; 8 bases agree with TRBD2. J lost 0 bases, V lost 5 bases, and 9 bases had no gene match. The germline V gene has CDR1 LGHNA and CDR2 YSLEER. The CDR3 length is 18 residues. CDR3 nucleotide sequence: TGCGCCAGCAGCGCGGCGGGGGGATTCCCCTCTGGGGCCAACGTCCTGACTTTC. Amino acid sequence: CASSAAGGFPSGANVLTF.

The chain is built from TRBV10-3 and TRBJ2-6; TRBD2 matches 12 bases. The CDR3 totals 14 residues. CDR1 ENHRY and CDR2 SYGVKD come from the germline V gene. V trimming: 9 bases; J trimming: 3 bases; junction bases outside the gene matches: 0. CDR3 coding DNA: TGTGCCATACTAGCGGGAGGTGGGGCCAACGTCCTGACTTTC. Protein product: CAILAGGGANVLTF.

In this sample, this clone turned up once. This sequence joins TRBV7-2 and TRBJ1-4; 7 bases are a match to TRBD1. The CDR3 has 14 amino acids. CDR1 is SGHTA, CDR2 FQGNSA, per germline. V was pared by 5 bases and J by 4 bases, with 4 bases of the junction left unmatched. CDR3 region: CASSPGQINEKLFF. CDR3 in DNA: TGTGCCAGCAGCCCGGGACAGATTAATGAAAAACTGTTTTTT.

This chain joins TRBV15 and TRBJ1-5; D is unresolved. Per germline, CDR1 LNHNV and CDR2 YYDKDF (reference sequence). Trimming removed 0 bases from V and 5 bases from J, with 8 bases in between. This CDR3 contains 14 residues. DNA for the CDR3: TGTGCCACCAGCAGAGATTTAGGAGATCAGCCCCAGCATTTT. Protein product: CATSRDLGDQPQHF.

This chain uses TRBV28 with TRBJ2-1; 14 nucleotides match TRBD2. V trimming: 4 bases; J trimming: 4 bases; junction bases outside the gene matches: 6. This CDR3 has 17 amino acids. The germline CDR1 and CDR2 sequences are MDHEN and SYDVKM. CDR3 bases: TGTGCCAGCAGTTACGGACTAGCGGGAGGTATTTACAATGAGCAGTTCTTC. Its protein is CASSYGLAGGIYNEQFF.

CDR3 sequence (DNA): TGTGCCAGCAGGGGGACTAGCGTTGAGCAGTTCTTC. Its translation is CASRGTSVEQFF. The V and J genes are TRBV6-5 and TRBJ2-1; 10 bases are shared with TRBD2. Germline trimming cut 6 bases from V and 9 bases from J; bases unmatched to any gene: 2. The germline gives CDR1 MNHEY, CDR2 SVGAGI. The CDR3 has 12 amino acids.

The rearrangement joins TRBV6-5 to TRBJ1-2; D gene ambiguous. Germline CDR1 is MNHEY and CDR2 is SVGAGI. The CDR3 covers 13 residues. Between the trimmed V and J ends, which lost 7 bases and 4 bases, there was a span of 13 bases. DNA of the CDR3: TGTGCCAGCACTCTGGGGAGTCGCTATGGCTACACCTTC. This sequence encodes CASTLGSRYGYTF.

This chain connects TRBV2 to TRBJ1-5; TRBD1 matches 7 bases. Germline CDR1 SNHLY, CDR2 FYNNEI. The CDR3 consists of 13 residues. Trimming cost V 4 bases and J 6 bases; bases outside gene matches: 3. CDR3 DNA: TGTGCCAGCAGTGGGGACAGCCGTCAGCCCCAGCATTTT. It yields the protein CASSGDSRQPQHF.

This clone has more than one count but fewer than ten. The V gene is TRBV28, the J gene TRBJ2-2; TRBD2 agrees at 10 bases. V lost 6 bases to trimming and J lost 5 bases; unmatched junction nucleotides: 3. Germline loops: CDR1 MDHEN, CDR2 SYDVKM. This CDR3 spans 14 amino acids. In DNA form, the CDR3 reads TGTGCCAGCAGCAAACTAGCGGGAACCGGGGAGCTGTTTTTT. Translated, it gives CASSKLAGTGELFF.

In its sample, this clone was seen once. V usage is TRBV4-1 and J usage is TRBJ1-6; 8 nucleotides line up with TRBD1. The CDR3 is 14 residues long. Germline V lookup: CDR1 MGHRA, CDR2 YSYEKL. V lost 4 bases and J lost 9; bases outside the gene matches: 5. CDR3 nucleotides: TGCGCCAGCAGCCCCGGACAGGGCGGTTCACCCCTCCACTTT. Its protein product is CASSPGQGGSPLHF.

CDR3 residues: CASSETGYSNQPQHF. In DNA, the CDR3 is TGTGCCAGCAGTGAGACAGGGTATAGCAATCAGCCCCAGCATTTT. The chain uses TRBV6-1 and TRBJ1-5; 7 positions agree with TRBD1. The germline V gene encodes CDR1 MNHNS and CDR2 SASEGT. V lost 3 bases and J lost 0; bases outside the gene matches: 2. The CDR3 spans 15 residues.

This clone was counted only a few times. The chain carries TRBV7-2 and TRBJ1-2, with 7 bases identical to TRBD1. J was trimmed by 3 bases and V by 5 bases; bases with no gene match: 9. CDR1 and CDR2 from the germline V gene are SGHTA and FQGNSA. The CDR3 has 15 amino acids. In nucleotides, the CDR3 is TGTGCCAGCAGCGAAGTAGGGACAGATGACTATGGCTACACCTTC. Translation: CASSEVGTDDYGYTF.

This chain joins TRBV28 and TRBJ2-1, with TRBD2 identical over 11 bases. CDR1 and CDR2 (germline): MDHEN, SYDVKM. The length of the CDR3 is 15 residues. V shed 6 bases and J 6 bases; nucleotides not matched to a gene: 7. The CDR3 reads CASRSTSGRINEQFF. The CDR3 DNA sequence: TGTGCCAGCAGATCAACTAGCGGGAGAATCAATGAGCAGTTCTTC.

The chain couples TRBV7-2 to TRBJ1-5; D uncertain. Trimming shortened V by 1 base and J by 5 bases, and 9 bases separated the two germline ends. Germline V gives CDR1 SGHTA, CDR2 FQGNSA. There are 14 residues in the CDR3. CDR3 region: CASSLEQGDQPQHF. CDR3 DNA sequence: TGTGCCAGCAGCTTAGAGCAAGGAGATCAGCCCCAGCATTTT.

Only one count was recorded for this clone. The rearrangement links TRBV28 to TRBJ1-4, with unresolved D. Germline V lookup: CDR1 MDHEN, CDR2 SYDVKM. V lost 5 bases, J lost 8 bases, and 12 bases lay in between. The CDR3 has 13 amino acids. The CDR3: CASSPTPGEKLFF. The CDR3 DNA sequence: TGTGCCAGCAGTCCAACGCCGGGGGAAAAACTGTTTTTT. The full variable domain, completed using reference TRBV28 and TRBJ1-4, is DVKVTQSSRYLVKRTGEKVFLECVQDMDHENMFWYRQDPGLGLRLIYFSYDVKMKEKGDIPEGYSVSREKKERFSLILESASTNQTSMYLCASSPTPGEKLFFGSGTQLSVL.